This T cell receptor beta chain was identified in a study of blood T cells in healthy people across ages. Details on this clonotype: The junction does not match germline at one end; this may be a read error.

Alongside a J-beta primer mix, a sample-barcoded 5' primer served in a second PCR lasting about 7 to 12 cycles. Through a template-switch adaptor with 12 random nucleotides, each cDNA molecule received a tag. Via MiXCR, TCRdb re-called the 5' RACE reads, giving one row per CDR3 protein. This sample has roughly 1,800,000 distinct CDR3 sequences, with roughly 49% found just once. This CDR3 is built from 12 residues. Germline lookup yields CDR1 SQVTM and CDR2 ANQGSEA. The sequenced material came from blood. The sequence was obtained from a woman aged 40 to 55 in good health. The chain has TRBV29-1 and TRBJ2-5; possible D gene TRBD1, 5 bases. CDR3 sequence reads: CGVDDSQETQYF. For the CDR3, the DNA is TGCGGCGTTGACGACAGTCAAGAGACCCAGTACTTC.